Following are 9 T cell receptor beta chains from one sample sequenced in a study of T cell responses to AZD1222 COVID-19 vaccine (dated by TCRdb to the early 2020s). Taken with the paper, the label for time point translates to: about 28 days (+/-7) after the second vaccine dose. The meaning of the sample's treatment or condition label: meningococcal conjugate vaccine given as trial control. Preparation of the library involved the immunoSEQ multiplex PCR assay. This immuneACCESS table, as held by TCRdb, lists in-frame sequences with V and J called but not all clones. Of the missing ones, under half trace to an unresolved V gene in checked studies; the others have no known cause. This sample is represented by around 140,000 clones; over 75% of them were singletons. 7.9% of the sample lies in the top ten. The source material was peripheral blood, sampled 28 days after the second dose of the MenACWY control vaccine. The receptors stem from an adult who received the MenACWY meningococcal vaccine as a control.

V and J are TRBV5-1 and TRBJ1-1; no definite D call. The V gene lost 4 bases and the J gene lost 5 bases, with 9 bases spanning the gap. Germline V gene sequence: CDR1 SGHRS, CDR2 YFSETQ. This CDR3 contains 12 residues. The CDR3 protein is CASSRVGTEAFF. The CDR3 nucleotides are TGCGCCAGCAGCCGAGTTGGGACTGAAGCTTTCTTT. The variable domain in full, completed from reference TRBV5-1 and TRBJ1-1, reads KAGVTQTPRYLIKTRGQQVTLSCSPISGHRSVSWYQQTPGQGLQFLFEYFSETQRNKGNFPGRFSGRQFSNSRSEMNVSTLELGDSALYLCASSRVGTEAFFGQGTRLTVV.

The rearrangement uses TRBV3-1 (or the pseudogene TRBV3-2) and TRBJ1-2; D ambiguous. This CDR3 region has 13 residues. V was pared by 1 base and J by 8 bases, with 11 bases between. CDR1 and CDR2 (germline): LGHDT, YNNKEL (reference sequence). The CDR3 region has the DNA TGTGCCAGCAGCCAAGGGTGGCAGTTGGGCTACACCTTC. Amino acid sequence: CASSQGWQLGYTF.

V and J are TRBV4-3 and TRBJ2-7, with D possibly being TRBD2 (6 bases). Trimming removed 1 base from V and 1 base from J, with 11 bases in between. Germline V gene data show CDR1 as LGHNA and CDR2 as YSLEER. The CDR3 extends over 15 amino acids. In DNA form, the CDR3 reads TGCGCCAGCAGCCAAGGGGGTGGGACTTCCTACGAGCAGTACTTC. It codes for CASSQGGGTSYEQYF.

This chain links TRBV20-1 with TRBJ1-3; D not certain. V shed 6 bases and J shed 4 bases, with 7 bases lying between them. Germline V CDR1 and CDR2: DFQATT, SNEGSKA (reference sequence). The CDR3 loop spans 11 amino acids. Here the CDR3 reads CSAWVGNTIYF. The CDR3 DNA reads as TGCAGTGCCTGGGTGGGAAACACCATATATTTT.

The chain is built from TRBV11-2 and TRBJ1-6; D is possibly TRBD1 (5 bases). Deletions cut 5 bases from V and 8 bases from J, with 16 bases between. This CDR3 spans 15 amino acids. CDR1 is SGHAT and CDR2 is FQNNGV in the germline V gene. CDR3 nucleotide sequence: TGTGCCAGCAGCCCGGGGTCAGGGACTTATTCACCCCTCCACTTT. Protein: CASSPGSGTYSPLHF.

CDR3 loop: CASSLGGRTGPYGYTF. DNA of the CDR3: TGTGCCAGTAGCCTAGGGGGACGGACAGGGCCCTATGGCTACACCTTC. This sequence joins TRBV19 and TRBJ1-2; 8 bases fit TRBD1. This CDR3 region has 16 residues. The V gene end was trimmed by 6 bases and the J gene end by 4 bases; junction bases not matched to a gene: 13. CDR1 LNHDA and CDR2 SQIVND come from the germline V gene (reference sequence).

The chain combines TRBV18 with TRBJ1-1, with 7 bases aligning to TRBD1. The CDR3 sequence is 13 residues long. Trimming at V came to 7 bases and at J to 1 base, leaving 3 bases not matched to a gene. The germline V gene has CDR1 KGHSH and CDR2 LQKENI. The CDR3 coding sequence is TGTGCCAGCTGCGGACAGGCGAACACTGAAGCTTTCTTT. Its protein is CASCGQANTEAFF.

In the case of this clone: One base away lies a much larger clone, so this may be a sequencing read error. The V gene is TRBV7-8, the J gene TRBJ1-6, with a possible D match to TRBD1 (6 bases). The germline gives CDR1 SGHVS, CDR2 FQNEAQ. V dropped 0 bases and J dropped 7 bases, with 7 bases sitting between them. The CDR3 has 14 residues. Here the CDR3 reads CASSLAGANSPLHF. The CDR3 DNA reads TGTGCCAGCAGCTTAGCGGGGGCGAATTCACCCCTCCACTTT. The full variable domain, with the rest looked up from reference TRBV7-8 and TRBJ1-6, is GAGVSQSPRYKVAKRGQDVALRCDPISGHVSLFWYQQALGQGPEFLTYFQNEAQLDKSGLPSDRFFAERPEGSVSTLKIQRTQQEDSAVYLCASSLAGANSPLHFGNGTRLTVT.

A word on this clone: At one of its ends the junction is not consistent with the germline gene, which may arise from a read error. V is TRBV7-7 and J is TRBJ1-3, with D perhaps matching TRBD1 (5 bases). Germline V CDR1 and CDR2: SSHAT, FNYEAQ (reference sequence). The length of the CDR3 is 15 residues. This chain's CDR3 is CASSPRQRLGNTIYF. The CDR3 coding sequence is TGTGCTAGCAGCCCCAGACAGCGCCTTGGAAACACCATATATTTT.